The 32 T cell receptor beta chains listed next were all sequenced from one sample in a study of T cells after posttransplantation cyclophosphamide. TCRdb keeps only in-frame clones here, not all; method: immunoSEQ multiplex PCR. The top ten hold over 8% of the sample, which has over 15,000 clones, 75% to 90% seen once. The sample comprised memory CD4+ T cells sorted from blood. The source of these receptors is a man under 40 in good health and a related stem cell transplant donor.

This chain uses TRBV6-5 with TRBJ2-3; 7 bases fit TRBD1. Germline V gene lookup returns CDR1 MNHEY and CDR2 SVGAGI. This CDR3 spans 14 amino acids. Unmatched junction bases numbered 8, after V lost 6 bases and J lost 5 bases. CDR3 residues: CASSLDRVVDTQYF. DNA of the CDR3: TGTGCCAGCAGCTTAGACAGGGTGGTAGATACGCAGTATTTT.

This clone was found once. The chain combines TRBV28 with TRBJ1-6; 7 bases fit TRBD1. Germline V lookup: CDR1 MDHEN, CDR2 SYDVKM. The CDR3 sequence is 15 residues long. Germline trimming cut 6 bases from V and 5 bases from J; bases unmatched to any gene: 7. In DNA, the CDR3 is TGTGCCAGCAGCCAAATTCAGGGGGATAATTCACCCCTCCACTTT. This translates into CASSQIQGDNSPLHF.

The CDR3, as DNA: TGTGCCAGCAGTGAAACCGGCAGGGTCTCCTACGAGCAGTACTTC. This codes for CASSETGRVSYEQYF. The chain couples TRBV6-1 to TRBJ2-7; D might be TRBD1 (5 bases). This CDR3 spans 15 amino acids. Trimming cost V 2 bases and J 0 bases, with 11 bases left between them. Germline CDR1 reads MNHNS; CDR2 reads SASEGT.

Only a few counts were recorded for this clone. The V gene is TRBV2, the J gene TRBJ2-3; tentatively, D is TRBD2 (6 bases). Germline V gives CDR1 SNHLY, CDR2 FYNNEI. The V end lost 7 bases, the J end lost 3 bases, and 11 bases lay between the germline ends. The CDR3 loop spans 13 amino acids. DNA for the CDR3: TGTGCCAGCACCGGGGACTTTACAGATACGCAGTATTTT. Translation: CASTGDFTDTQYF.

V gene TRBV5-1 combines with J gene TRBJ2-7; D is undetermined. Germline values: CDR1 SGHRS, CDR2 YFSETQ. The CDR3 has 13 residues. Trimming cost V 1 base and J 2 bases, with 7 bases left between them. CDR3 amino acids: CASSLHSTYEQYF. The CDR3 region has the DNA TGCGCCAGCAGCTTGCACAGTACCTACGAGCAGTACTTC.

The CDR3 sequence: CASSIGDRPSNQPQHF. The CDR3 nucleotides are TGTGCCAGTAGTATCGGCGACAGACCTAGCAATCAGCCCCAGCATTTT. The chain links TRBV19 to TRBJ1-5; a weak D match, TRBD1 (5 bases). CDR1 and CDR2 from the germline V gene are LNHDA and SQIVND (reference sequence). The CDR3 runs to 16 residues. The germline V and J ends were trimmed by 3 bases and 0 bases, with 12 bases remaining between them.

The chain couples TRBV19 to TRBJ1-1, with TRBD1 identical over 10 bases. Germline assignment: CDR1 LNHDA and CDR2 SQIVND (reference sequence). There are 15 residues in the CDR3. V shed 2 bases, J shed 7 bases, and the junction held 7 bases outside the gene matches. The CDR3, as DNA: TGTGCCAGTAGTATACCGGGACAGGGGAAAGATGAAGCTTTCTTT. Protein: CASSIPGQGKDEAFF.

The chain has TRBV6-1 and TRBJ2-7; TRBD1 is a possible D gene (5 bases). Per the germline V gene, CDR1 is MNHNS and CDR2 is SASEGT. CDR3 size: 14 residues. V lost 1 base, J lost 3 bases, and 10 bases lay in between. CDR3 loop: CASSEDPGNYEQYF. For the CDR3, the DNA is TGTGCCAGCAGTGAAGACCCAGGGAACTACGAGCAGTACTTC.

The chain has TRBV11-2 and TRBJ2-3; 9 nucleotides line up with TRBD2. The CDR3 sequence is 15 residues long. Unmatched junction bases numbered 7, after V lost 3 bases and J lost 6 bases. Germline V gene data show CDR1 as SGHAT and CDR2 as FQNNGV. CDR3 sequence reads: CASSFSGGMVDTQYF. The CDR3 nucleotides are TGTGCCAGCAGCTTCAGCGGGGGGATGGTTGATACGCAGTATTTT.

The rearrangement uses TRBV7-8 and TRBJ1-6; D is unresolved. From germline, CDR1 is SGHVS and CDR2 FQNEAQ. This CDR3 has 16 amino acids. V lost 2 bases and J 0 bases, leaving 8 bases between the germline ends. The CDR3 DNA follows: TGTGCCAGCAGCTTATCTCGGAGCTCCTATAATTCACCCCTCCACTTT. It is translated as CASSLSRSSYNSPLHF.

Only one count was recorded for this clone. The chain has TRBV19 and TRBJ2-1, with TRBD2 matching 7 bases. Trimming at V came to 1 base and at J to 7 bases, leaving 4 bases not matched to a gene. The CDR3 sequence is 14 residues long. Germline assignment: CDR1 LNHDA and CDR2 SQIVND (reference sequence). The CDR3 protein is CASSIGGGFNEQFF. The CDR3 DNA follows: TGTGCCAGTAGTATAGGGGGGGGGTTTAATGAGCAGTTCTTC.

This clone has just one count. The chain couples TRBV14 to TRBJ2-6; 10 bases map to TRBD1. Germline trimming cut 5 bases from V and 3 bases from J; bases unmatched to any gene: 7. Germline assignment: CDR1 SGHDN and CDR2 FVKESK. The CDR3 contains 17 residues. CDR3 amino acids: CASSGRQGAIGANVLTF. Written as DNA, the CDR3 is TGTGCCAGCAGCGGCCGACAGGGGGCTATTGGGGCCAACGTCCTGACTTTC.

The chain combines TRBV5-1 with TRBJ2-5; 11 bases fit TRBD2. The CDR3 totals 15 residues. The germline V gene encodes CDR1 SGHRS and CDR2 YFSETQ. The trim removed 4 bases at V and 2 bases at J, leaving 4 bases unmatched. The CDR3 sequence is CASSVTSGEQETQYF. In nucleotides, the CDR3 is TGCGCCAGCAGCGTGACTAGCGGGGAGCAAGAGACCCAGTACTTC.

The chain joins TRBV5-4 to TRBJ1-1; 9 nucleotides line up with TRBD1. With 4 bases clipped from V and 7 bases from J, the junction kept 8 bases outside the gene matches. CDR1 is SGHNT, CDR2 YYREEE, per germline (reference sequence). CDR3 length equals 14 residues. The CDR3 region is CASSLPGQGVEAFF. Written as DNA, the CDR3 is TGTGCCAGCAGCCTACCGGGACAGGGCGTTGAAGCTTTCTTT.

The CDR3 DNA is TGCAGCGTTGTCGGGGCCGGGGGTGGCTACACCTTC. Amino acid sequence: CSVVGAGGGYTF. This sequence joins TRBV29-1 and TRBJ1-2; possibly TRBD1 for D (5 bases). The germline gives CDR1 SQVTM, CDR2 ANQGSEA. The CDR3 runs to 12 residues. Trimming removed 4 bases at V and 7 bases at J, with 13 bases between.

The chain recombines TRBV5-1 with TRBJ2-1; D possibly corresponds to TRBD2 (7 bases). V lost 5 bases and J 6 bases, leaving 15 bases between the germline ends. The CDR3 has 14 residues. Germline loops: CDR1 SGHRS, CDR2 YFSETQ. In nucleotides, the CDR3 is TGCGCCAGCAGGGGTTCCGGGGGGCGCAATGAGCAGTTCTTC. Translated: CASRGSGGRNEQFF.

The gene calls are TRBV28 and TRBJ1-1; D is perhaps TRBD1 (5 bases). This CDR3 is built from 13 residues. In germline, CDR1 is MDHEN, CDR2 SYDVKM. V was trimmed by 5 bases and J by 7 bases, leaving 14 bases between them. This CDR3 reads CASSPSGWFEAFF. DNA of the CDR3: TGTGCCAGCAGTCCCTCAGGGTGGTTTGAAGCTTTCTTT.

The rearrangement joins TRBV9 to TRBJ1-1; D perhaps matches TRBD1 (6 bases). Germline lookup yields CDR1 SGDLS and CDR2 YYNGEE. V gave up 0 bases and J gave up 3 bases, with 9 bases separating them. This CDR3 spans 14 amino acids. Here the CDR3 reads CASSVEDSHTEAFF. CDR3 in DNA: TGTGCCAGCAGCGTAGAGGACAGCCACACTGAAGCTTTCTTT.

This clone was seen more than once but under ten times. CDR3 region: CASSLGTGGGEQYF. The DNA of the CDR3 is TGTGCCAGCAGCCTCGGGACAGGGGGTGGGGAGCAGTACTTC. The chain carries TRBV7-9 and TRBJ2-7; 11 bases match TRBD1. J gave up 7 bases and V 5 bases, and 7 bases lay outside the gene matches. Germline CDR1 and CDR2: SEHNR and FQNEAQ (reference sequence). The CDR3 contains 14 residues.

The CDR3 DNA sequence: TGTGCCAGCAGCTTAGACGGTCCCGGTGAGCAGTTCTTC. It codes for CASSLDGPGEQFF. The chain combines TRBV7-2 with TRBJ2-1; unclear D gene. There are 13 residues in the CDR3. Germline values: CDR1 SGHTA, CDR2 FQGNSA. Trimming cost V 1 base and J 9 bases, with 10 bases left between them.

The chain recombines TRBV28 with TRBJ1-1; D is perhaps TRBD1 (5 bases). The CDR3 runs 16 residues. The germline CDR1 and CDR2 sequences are MDHEN and SYDVKM. Trimming stripped 5 bases from V and 1 base from J, with 17 bases between. CDR3: CASSAGIYQANTEAFF. Written as DNA, the CDR3 is TGTGCCAGCAGTGCAGGGATCTATCAAGCGAACACTGAAGCTTTCTTT. The entire variable domain, with the rest obtained from reference TRBV28 and TRBJ1-1, is as follows: DVKVTQSSRYLVKRTGEKVFLECVQDMDHENMFWYRQDPGLGLRLIYFSYDVKMKEKGDIPEGYSVSREKKERFSLILESASTNQTSMYLCASSAGIYQANTEAFFGQGTRLTVV.

The V gene is TRBV10-2, the J gene TRBJ1-2; D remains ambiguous. The V gene's germline CDR1 is WSHSY and CDR2 SAAADI. The ends were cut back, 3 bases at V and 2 bases at J, with 16 bases in the middle. The CDR3 has 16 amino acids. DNA for the CDR3: TGCGCCAGCAGTGATAGGAGGTCAGGCGCCAACTATGGCTACACCTTC. It codes for CASSDRRSGANYGYTF.

This chain links TRBV19 with TRBJ1-2; D unresolved. CDR1 is LNHDA and CDR2 is SQIVND in the germline V gene (reference sequence). V was trimmed by 3 bases and J by 2 bases, leaving 10 bases between them. The CDR3 contains 14 residues. The CDR3 region is CASSIGFANYGYTF. The CDR3, as DNA: TGTGCCAGTAGTATCGGGTTTGCGAACTATGGCTACACCTTC.

This chain connects TRBV7-2 to TRBJ2-7; a weak D match, TRBD1 (5 bases). Looked up from germline, CDR1 is SGHTA and CDR2 is FQGNSA. V was pared by 1 base and J by 1 base, with 8 bases between. The CDR3 is 14 amino acids. In DNA form, the CDR3 reads TGTGCCAGCAGCTTAGAGGGGTTTTCCTACGAGCAGTACTTC. Protein: CASSLEGFSYEQYF.

This clone showed up just a few times. This chain links TRBV5-5 with TRBJ2-7, with D perhaps TRBD2 (5 bases). This CDR3 has 14 residues. Germline lookup yields CDR1 SGHKS and CDR2 YYEKEE (reference sequence). Trimming removed 0 bases at V and 3 bases at J, with 10 bases between. The CDR3 protein is CASSLGGIDYEQYF. The CDR3 bases are TGTGCCAGCAGCTTGGGAGGGATCGACTACGAGCAGTACTTC.

The chain has TRBV19 and TRBJ2-3; 11 bases fit TRBD2. This CDR3 is 16 amino acids long. The V gene's germline CDR1 is LNHDA and CDR2 SQIVND (reference sequence). V trimming: 3 bases; J trimming: 9 bases; junction bases outside the gene matches: 11. The CDR3 spells CASSIRASGGPQTQYF. The DNA of the CDR3 is TGTGCCAGTAGTATTCGGGCTAGCGGGGGGCCGCAGACGCAGTATTTT. Combining the CDR3 with reference TRBV19 and TRBJ2-3 gives the whole variable domain DGGITQSPKYLFRKEGQNVTLSCEQNLNHDAMYWYRQDPGQGLRLIYYSQIVNDFQKGDIAEGYSVSREKKESFPLTVTSAQKNPTAFYLCASSIRASGGPQTQYFGPGTRLTVL.

The chain is built from TRBV21-1 and TRBJ2-7; the table's D gene call, TRBD2, was not cross checked with the DNA. TRBV21-1 is flagged as a pseudogene. This CDR3 spans 15 amino acids. CDR3 DNA: TGTGCCAGCAGCAAAGGTTGCCCAGGGACTCAAGAGCAGTACTTC. This gives the protein CASSKGCPGTQEQYF.

V and J are TRBV6-4 and TRBJ2-2, with 10 bases aligning to TRBD1. CDR3 size: 15 residues. With V trimmed by 6 bases and J by 8 bases, 9 bases remained unmatched. Germline V gives CDR1 MRHNA, CDR2 SNTAGT. The CDR3 is CASRGTGAAHGELFF. The CDR3 bases are TGTGCCAGCAGGGGGACAGGGGCTGCCCATGGGGAGCTGTTTTTT.

V and J are TRBV6-5 and TRBJ1-6; D is perhaps TRBD1 (6 bases). This CDR3 has 15 residues. The V gene lost 0 bases and the J gene lost 8 bases, with 11 bases spanning the gap. Germline-derived CDR1 and CDR2 are MNHEY and SVGAGI. The DNA for the CDR3 is TGTGCCAGCAGTTACTCAGGCAGGGGCGATTCACCCCTCCACTTT. Translated: CASSYSGRGDSPLHF.

The chain employs TRBV5-5 and TRBJ1-5, with D perhaps matching TRBD1 (5 bases). Trimming took 4 bases from V and 4 from J, leaving 12 bases between them. The CDR3 loop spans 14 amino acids. The V gene's germline CDR1 is SGHKS and CDR2 YYEKEE (reference sequence). The CDR3 region is CASSPSGGNQPQHF. CDR3 coding DNA: TGTGCCAGCAGCCCCTCGGGGGGGAATCAGCCCCAGCATTTT. Drawing the rest from reference TRBV5-5 and TRBJ1-5, the complete variable domain is DAGVTQSPTHLIKTRGQQVTLRCSPISGHKSVSWYQQVLGQGPQFIFQYYEKEERGRGNFPDRFSARQFPNYSSELNVNALLLGDSALYLCASSPSGGNQPQHFGDGTRLSIL.

This chain connects TRBV4-1 to TRBJ1-5; TRBD1 aligns across 8 bases. V gave up 6 bases and J gave up 3 bases; unmatched junction bases: 4. The germline gives CDR1 MGHRA, CDR2 YSYEKL. The CDR3 has 14 residues. The CDR3 coding sequence is TGCGCCAGCAGGGCCCAGGGGGCCAATCAGCCCCAGCATTTT. It encodes CASRAQGANQPQHF.

This clone came up once. This chain connects TRBV2 to TRBJ2-1; 12 bases are shared with TRBD2. Trimming at V came to 6 bases and at J to 0 bases, leaving 3 bases not matched to a gene. The CDR3 loop spans 16 amino acids. The germline gives CDR1 SNHLY, CDR2 FYNNEI. This CDR3 is CASRRTSGNSYNEQFF. The DNA for the CDR3 is TGTGCCAGCAGACGGACTAGCGGGAACTCCTACAATGAGCAGTTCTTC. Full variable domain (rest looked up from reference TRBV2 and TRBJ2-1): EPEVTQTPSHQVTQMGQEVILRCVPISNHLYFYWYRQILGQKVEFLVSFYNNEISEKSEIFDDQFSVERPDGSNFTLKIRSTKLEDSAMYFCASRRTSGNSYNEQFFGPGTRLTVL.